This record looks at one T cell receptor (beta chain) sequence and its context. In its sample, this clone was seen once. Its target antigen remains unknown. No base quality information exists; no much larger clone differs at one position. At the junction V is shortened by 5 bases and J by 2 bases, with 13 bases in between. The germline V gene yields SGHTA for CDR1 and FQGNSA for CDR2. From its cysteine to its phenylalanine, the CDR3 spans 15 amino acids. The read is trimmed to its CDR3 DNA, 45 bases read in frame from base 1. This entry is derived from a study of blood T cell repertoires in COVID-19 (dated by TCRdb to 2018 to 2021). In terms of the full investigation: Samples covering the acute and convalescent phases of COVID-19 were provided by collaborators in the United States, Italy and Spain. A freely available public database, intended as a resource for researchers studying the immune response to SARS-CoV-2, is where the repertoires were released. Sample metadata almost always included a de-identified subject ID, COVID-19 status, age in years and sex. The material from the prospective study consisted of cDNA or gDNA derived from T cells, B-cell-depleted T cells, or PBMCs. Where available, HLA class I and class II types were obtained from metadata supplied by the sample provider rather than from assay-based typing. Subjects who had been exposed to COVID-19, were actively infected with it, or had recovered from it provided the deeply sampled blood TCRbeta repertoires that made up the dataset. Samples were obtained from the ongoing ImmuneRACE study (first 160 participants) and from 950 to 1,500 subjects provided by 6 global collaborators. Overall study results and their limits: The quantity of clinical and demographic metadata differed by source and by participant and was supplied without curation.

TCRbeta CDR3 regions were amplified from genomic DNA using the immunoSEQ Assay, a bias-controlled multiplex PCR. For the original study's pipeline: The number of nucleated cells in each sample was estimated by amplification of reference gene primers within the assay. To quantify the absolute abundance of each unique TCRbeta CDR3 rearrangement, sequence reads were collapsed and filtered. For each sample, productive Simpson clonality was calculated as the square root of Simpson's diversity index over productive rearrangements. The source is immuneACCESS, and TCRdb retained only in-frame sequences with V and J called. Part of the clones is not carried over; for the studies checked, unresolved V genes explain less than half of this, and the remainder is unexplained. V, J and clone size reflect that table, while D and trimming were determined from the DNA. The table for this sample lists more than 65,000 clones; roughly 89% of them were counted only once. The ten largest clones add up to almost 5.5% of the sample.

Each collaborating institution followed its own protocols to collect whole blood in K2EDTA tubes. For TCRbeta analysis, collaborator samples were shipped as frozen whole blood, as isolated PBMCs, or as DNA extracted from either sample type. The sequence derives from a man aged 55-75 years with acute or convalescent COVID-19. The rearrangement joined TRBV7-2 to TRBJ2-1; tentative D gene TRBD2, with 6 bases matching. What was sequenced was peripheral blood. The CDR3 region has the sequence CASSPDWGAYNEQFF. The DNA sequence reads TGTGCCAGCAGCCCTGATTGGGGGGCCTACAATGAGCAGTTCTTC.